This TCR beta chain was found in a study of blood T cell repertoires in COVID-19. Study context: PBMCs, B-cell-depleted T cells, or T cells provided the cDNA or gDNA that made up the material.

The assay was immunoSEQ multiplex PCR, and TCRdb's table has in-frame clones only and misses some. The sample includes 130,000 to 150,000 clones, around four fifths seen only once; the top ten take more than 5%. The table lists this clone with a count of one. Study members were between about 18 and 89 years old and lived in some 22 US regions. Grouping used clinical history reported by participants in a survey and questionnaire. This CDR3 has 17 amino acids. From germline, CDR1 is SGHVS and CDR2 FQNEAQ. Trimming cost V 4 bases and J 1 base; bases outside gene matches: 10. The V and J genes are TRBV7-8 and TRBJ2-3; 8 bases agree with TRBD2. The specimen sequenced was PBMCs or T cells enriched from blood (not recorded which). The clonotype comes from a woman in her thirties or forties who had recovered from COVID-19. The CDR3, as DNA: TGTGCCAGCAGCTCCCGGACTCCTAGCGGGCGCACAGATACGCAGTATTTT. Translation: CASSSRTPSGRTDTQYF. Together with reference TRBV7-8 and TRBJ2-3, the CDR3 gives the full variable domain: GAGVSQSPRYKVAKRGQDVALRCDPISGHVSLFWYQQALGQGPEFLTYFQNEAQLDKSGLPSDRFFAERPEGSVSTLKIQRTQQEDSAVYLCASSSRTPSGRTDTQYFGPGTRLTVL.